This T cell receptor beta chain was sequenced for a study of coeliac disease. The repertoire was sequenced with immunoSEQ multiplex PCR; TCRdb's copy has only in-frame clones and lacks some. Of about 3,400 clones listed, about 71% are singletons. The germline CDR1 and CDR2 sequences are SGDLS and YYNGEE. The V and J ends lost 0 bases and 1 base respectively, with 13 bases between them. This CDR3 has 17 residues. Study-wide results and caveats: Lower clonality than controls marked TRB and TRG repertoires from active celiac intraepithelial and lamina propria samples.

Concerning this clone: What it binds is unknown.

V usage is TRBV9 and J usage is TRBJ2-2; D is possibly TRBD2 (6 bases). Material: intraepithelial lymphocytes from the gut. The receptor's source is a man aged 18 to 35 with celiac disease on a gluten-free diet. CDR3 DNA: TGTGCCAGCAGCGTAGGGGTGGGACTCGGGAACACCGGGGAGCTGTTTTTT. This gives the protein CASSVGVGLGNTGELFF. The whole variable domain, remainder taken from reference TRBV9 and TRBJ2-2, is DSGVTQTPKHLITATGQRVTLRCSPRSGDLSVYWYQQSLDQGLQFLIQYYNGEERAKGNILERFSAQQFPDLHSELNLSSLELGDSALYFCASSVGVGLGNTGELFFGEGSRLTVL.